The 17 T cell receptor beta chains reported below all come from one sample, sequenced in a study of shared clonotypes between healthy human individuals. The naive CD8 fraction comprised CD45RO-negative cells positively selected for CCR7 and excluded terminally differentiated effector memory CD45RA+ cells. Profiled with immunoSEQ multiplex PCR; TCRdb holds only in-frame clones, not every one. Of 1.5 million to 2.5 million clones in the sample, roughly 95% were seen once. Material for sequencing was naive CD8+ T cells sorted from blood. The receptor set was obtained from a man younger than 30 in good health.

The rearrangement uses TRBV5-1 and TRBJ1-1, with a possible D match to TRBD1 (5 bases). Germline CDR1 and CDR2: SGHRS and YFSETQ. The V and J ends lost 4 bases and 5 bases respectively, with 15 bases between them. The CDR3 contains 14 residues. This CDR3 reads CASSPGPGGTEAFF. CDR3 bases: TGCGCCAGCAGCCCCGGACCGGGGGGTACTGAAGCTTTCTTT.

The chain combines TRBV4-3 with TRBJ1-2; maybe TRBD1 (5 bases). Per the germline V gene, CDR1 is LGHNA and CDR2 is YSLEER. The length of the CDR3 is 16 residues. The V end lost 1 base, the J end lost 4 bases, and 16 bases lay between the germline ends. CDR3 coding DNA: TGCGCCAGCAGCCAAGGGTCCGACTGGGGGATCTATGGCTACACCTTC. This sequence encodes CASSQGSDWGIYGYTF.

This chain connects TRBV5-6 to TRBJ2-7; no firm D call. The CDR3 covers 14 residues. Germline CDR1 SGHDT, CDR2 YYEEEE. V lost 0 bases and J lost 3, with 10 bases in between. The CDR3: CASSLAGQIYEQYF. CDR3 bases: TGTGCCAGCAGCTTGGCTGGGCAGATCTACGAGCAGTACTTC.

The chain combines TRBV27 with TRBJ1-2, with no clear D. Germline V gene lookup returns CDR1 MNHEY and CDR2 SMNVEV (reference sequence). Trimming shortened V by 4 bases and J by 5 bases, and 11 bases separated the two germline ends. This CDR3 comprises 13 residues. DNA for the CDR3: TGTGCCAGCAGTTGGGGAGGGAATTATGGCTACACCTTC. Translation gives CASSWGGNYGYTF.

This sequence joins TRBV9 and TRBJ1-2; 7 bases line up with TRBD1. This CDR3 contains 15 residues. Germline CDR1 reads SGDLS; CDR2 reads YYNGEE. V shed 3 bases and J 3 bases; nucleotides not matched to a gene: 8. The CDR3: CASSGPPGTDYGYTF. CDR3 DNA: TGTGCCAGCAGCGGCCCCCCGGGGACAGACTATGGCTACACCTTC.

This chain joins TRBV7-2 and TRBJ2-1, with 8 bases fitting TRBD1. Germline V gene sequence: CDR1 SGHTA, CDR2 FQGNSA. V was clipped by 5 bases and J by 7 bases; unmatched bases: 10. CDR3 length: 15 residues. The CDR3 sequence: CASSLGQGVLNEQFF. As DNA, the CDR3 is TGTGCCAGCAGCCTCGGACAGGGTGTGCTTAATGAGCAGTTCTTC.

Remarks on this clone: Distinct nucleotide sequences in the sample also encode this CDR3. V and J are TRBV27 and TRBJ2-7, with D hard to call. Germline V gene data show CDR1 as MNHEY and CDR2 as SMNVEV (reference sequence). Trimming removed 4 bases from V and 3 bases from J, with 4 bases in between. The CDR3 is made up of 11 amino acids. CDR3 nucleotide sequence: TGTGCCAGCAGTTCCCACTACGAGCAGTACTTC. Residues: CASSSHYEQYF.

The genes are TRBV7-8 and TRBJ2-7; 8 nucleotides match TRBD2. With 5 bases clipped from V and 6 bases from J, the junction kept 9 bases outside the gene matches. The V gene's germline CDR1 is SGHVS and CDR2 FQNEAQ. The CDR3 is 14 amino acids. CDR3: CASSVREGGVEQYF. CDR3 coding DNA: TGTGCCAGCAGCGTTCGGGAGGGAGGTGTCGAGCAGTACTTC.

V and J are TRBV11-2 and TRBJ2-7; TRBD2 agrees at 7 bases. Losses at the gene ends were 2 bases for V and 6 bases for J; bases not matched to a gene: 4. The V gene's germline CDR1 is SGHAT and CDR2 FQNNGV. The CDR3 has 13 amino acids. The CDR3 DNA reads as TGTGCCAGCAGCTTATATTGGGAGGGCGAGCAGTACTTC. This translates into CASSLYWEGEQYF. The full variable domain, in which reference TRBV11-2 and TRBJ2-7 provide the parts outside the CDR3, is EAGVAQSPRYKIIEKRQSVAFWCNPISGHATLYWYQQILGQGPKLLIQFQNNGVVDDSQLPKDRFSAERLKGVDSTLKIQPAKLEDSAVYLCASSLYWEGEQYFGPGTRLTVT.

The CDR3 sequence is CASSESDRAGEQYF. CDR3 DNA sequence: TGTGCCAGCAGTGAATCCGACAGGGCGGGGGAGCAGTACTTC. The V gene is TRBV2, the J gene TRBJ2-7; possible D gene TRBD1, 7 bases. The germline V gene encodes CDR1 SNHLY and CDR2 FYNNEI. V lost 2 bases and J 7 bases, leaving 15 bases between the germline ends. The CDR3 consists of 14 residues.

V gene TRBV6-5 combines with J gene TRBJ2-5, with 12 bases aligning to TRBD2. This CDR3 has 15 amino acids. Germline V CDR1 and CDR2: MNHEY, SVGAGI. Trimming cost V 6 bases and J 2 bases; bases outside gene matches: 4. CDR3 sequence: CASSRLAGAQETQYF. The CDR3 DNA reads TGTGCCAGCAGCCGACTAGCGGGGGCTCAAGAGACCCAGTACTTC.

In DNA, the CDR3 is TGTGCCAGTAGTATAGCCACAGGGTCCTACGAGCAGTACTTC. This translates into CASSIATGSYEQYF. This chain connects TRBV19 to TRBJ2-7, with a tentative D call TRBD1 (6 bases). The CDR3 totals 14 residues. The germline V gene has CDR1 LNHDA and CDR2 SQIVND (reference sequence). V lost 1 base and J lost 1, with 8 bases in between.

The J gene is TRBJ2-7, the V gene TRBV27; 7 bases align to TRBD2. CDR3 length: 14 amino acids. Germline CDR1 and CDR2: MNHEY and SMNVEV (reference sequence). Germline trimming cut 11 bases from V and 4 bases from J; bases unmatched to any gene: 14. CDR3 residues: CASQPREALYEQYF. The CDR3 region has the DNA TGTGCCTCTCAGCCCCGGGAGGCCCTATACGAGCAGTACTTC.

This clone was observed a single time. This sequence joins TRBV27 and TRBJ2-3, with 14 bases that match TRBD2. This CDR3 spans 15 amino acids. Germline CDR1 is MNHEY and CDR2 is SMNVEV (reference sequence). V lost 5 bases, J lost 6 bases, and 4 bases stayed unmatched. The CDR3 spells CASSRGLAGADTQYF. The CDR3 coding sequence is TGTGCCAGCAGTCGGGGACTAGCGGGAGCGGATACGCAGTATTTT.

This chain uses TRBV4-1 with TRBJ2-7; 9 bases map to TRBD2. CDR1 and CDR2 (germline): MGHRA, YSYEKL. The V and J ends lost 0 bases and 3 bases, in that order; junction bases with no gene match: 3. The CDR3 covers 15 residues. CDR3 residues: CASSQEFSGGYEQYF. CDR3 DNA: TGCGCCAGCAGCCAAGAATTTAGCGGGGGCTACGAGCAGTACTTC.

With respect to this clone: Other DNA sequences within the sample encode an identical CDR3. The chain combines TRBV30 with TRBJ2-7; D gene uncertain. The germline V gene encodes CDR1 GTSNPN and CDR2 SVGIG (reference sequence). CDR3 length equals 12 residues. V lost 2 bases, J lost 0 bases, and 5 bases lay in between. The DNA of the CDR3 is TGTGCCTGGAGTTCGCCCTCCTACGAGCAGTACTTC. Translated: CAWSSPSYEQYF.

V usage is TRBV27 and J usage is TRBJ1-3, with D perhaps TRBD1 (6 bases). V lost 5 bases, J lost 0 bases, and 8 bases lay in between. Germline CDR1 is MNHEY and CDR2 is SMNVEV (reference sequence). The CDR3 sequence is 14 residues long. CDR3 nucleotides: TGTGCCAGCAGTGCACAGGGCTCTGGAAACACCATATATTTT. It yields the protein CASSAQGSGNTIYF.